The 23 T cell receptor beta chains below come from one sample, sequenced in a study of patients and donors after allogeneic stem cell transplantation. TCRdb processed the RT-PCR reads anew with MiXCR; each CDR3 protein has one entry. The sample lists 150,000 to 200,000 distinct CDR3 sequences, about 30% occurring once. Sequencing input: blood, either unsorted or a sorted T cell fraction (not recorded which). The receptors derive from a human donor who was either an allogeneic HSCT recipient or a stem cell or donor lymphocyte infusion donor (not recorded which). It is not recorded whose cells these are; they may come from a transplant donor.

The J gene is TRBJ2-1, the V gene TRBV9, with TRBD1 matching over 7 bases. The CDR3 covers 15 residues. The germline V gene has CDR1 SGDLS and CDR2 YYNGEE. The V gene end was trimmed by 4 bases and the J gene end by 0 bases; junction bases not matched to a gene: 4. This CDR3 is CASSPGQISYNEQFF. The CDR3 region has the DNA TGTGCCAGCAGCCCGGGACAGATCTCCTACAATGAGCAGTTCTTC.

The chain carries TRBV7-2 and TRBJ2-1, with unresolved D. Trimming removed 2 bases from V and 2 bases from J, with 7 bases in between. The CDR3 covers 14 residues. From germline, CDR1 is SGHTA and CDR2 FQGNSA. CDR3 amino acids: CASSLTQTYNEQFF. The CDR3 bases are TGTGCCAGCAGCTTAACCCAAACCTACAATGAGCAGTTCTTC.

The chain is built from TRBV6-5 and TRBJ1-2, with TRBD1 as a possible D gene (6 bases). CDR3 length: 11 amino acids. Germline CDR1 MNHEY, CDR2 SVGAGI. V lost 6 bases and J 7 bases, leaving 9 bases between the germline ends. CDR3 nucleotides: TGTGCCAGCAGGACAGGTGGTGGCTACACCTTC. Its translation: CASRTGGGYTF.

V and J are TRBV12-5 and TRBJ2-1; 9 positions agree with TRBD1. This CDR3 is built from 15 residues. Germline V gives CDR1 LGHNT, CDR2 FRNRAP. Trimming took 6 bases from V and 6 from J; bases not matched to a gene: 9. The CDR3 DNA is TGTGCTAGTGGCCTCGGGACAGGGTGGATCAATGAGCAGTTCTTC. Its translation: CASGLGTGWINEQFF.

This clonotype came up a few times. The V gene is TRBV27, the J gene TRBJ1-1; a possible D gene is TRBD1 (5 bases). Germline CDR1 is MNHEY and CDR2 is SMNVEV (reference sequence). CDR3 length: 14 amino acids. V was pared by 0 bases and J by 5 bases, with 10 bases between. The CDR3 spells CASSLSGGRTEAFF. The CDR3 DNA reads TGTGCCAGCAGTTTATCGGGGGGGAGGACTGAAGCTTTCTTT.

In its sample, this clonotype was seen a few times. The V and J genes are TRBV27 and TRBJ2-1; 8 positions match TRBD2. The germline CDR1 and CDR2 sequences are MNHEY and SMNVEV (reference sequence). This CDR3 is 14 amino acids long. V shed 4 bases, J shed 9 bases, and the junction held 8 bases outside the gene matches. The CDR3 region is CASSSGLALAEQFF. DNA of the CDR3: TGTGCCAGCAGTTCCGGACTAGCCCTGGCTGAGCAGTTCTTC.

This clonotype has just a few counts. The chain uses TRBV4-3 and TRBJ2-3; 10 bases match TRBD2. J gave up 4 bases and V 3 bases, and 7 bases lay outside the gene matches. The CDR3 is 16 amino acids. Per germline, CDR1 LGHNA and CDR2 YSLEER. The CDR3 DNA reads TGCGCCAGCAGCCAGGTTCGACTAGCGGGTCCAGATACGCAGTATTTT. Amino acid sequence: CASSQVRLAGPDTQYF.

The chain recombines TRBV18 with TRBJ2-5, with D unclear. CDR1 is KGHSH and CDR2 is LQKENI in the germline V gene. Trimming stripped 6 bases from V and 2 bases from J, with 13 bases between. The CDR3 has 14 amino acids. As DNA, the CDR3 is TGTGCCAGCTCCCCCCCGTCGGGTCAAGAGACCCAGTACTTC. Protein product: CASSPPSGQETQYF. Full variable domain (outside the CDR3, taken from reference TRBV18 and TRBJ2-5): NAGVMQNPRHLVRRRGQEARLRCSPMKGHSHVYWYRQLPEEGLKFMVYLQKENIIDESGMPKERFSAEFPKEGPSILRIQQVVRGDSAAYFCASSPPSGQETQYFGPGTRLLVL.

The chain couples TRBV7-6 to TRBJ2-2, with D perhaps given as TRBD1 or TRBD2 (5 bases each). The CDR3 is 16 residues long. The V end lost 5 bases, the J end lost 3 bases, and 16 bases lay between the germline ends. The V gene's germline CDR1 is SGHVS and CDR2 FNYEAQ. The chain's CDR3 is CASSVGASSYTGELFF. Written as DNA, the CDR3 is TGTGCCAGCAGCGTAGGGGCTAGCAGTTACACCGGGGAGCTGTTTTTT.

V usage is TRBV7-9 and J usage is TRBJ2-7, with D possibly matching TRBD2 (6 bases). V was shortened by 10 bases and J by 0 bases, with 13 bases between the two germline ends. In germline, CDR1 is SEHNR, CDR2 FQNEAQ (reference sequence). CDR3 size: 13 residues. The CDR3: CAKSGLSSYEQYF. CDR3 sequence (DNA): TGTGCCAAGTCGGGACTCAGCTCCTACGAGCAGTACTTC.

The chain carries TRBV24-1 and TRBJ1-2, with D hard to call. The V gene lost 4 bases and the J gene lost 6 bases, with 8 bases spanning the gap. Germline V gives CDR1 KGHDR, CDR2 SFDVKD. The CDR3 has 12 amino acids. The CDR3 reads CATSDETHGYTF. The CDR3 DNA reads TGTGCCACCAGTGACGAGACACATGGCTACACCTTC.

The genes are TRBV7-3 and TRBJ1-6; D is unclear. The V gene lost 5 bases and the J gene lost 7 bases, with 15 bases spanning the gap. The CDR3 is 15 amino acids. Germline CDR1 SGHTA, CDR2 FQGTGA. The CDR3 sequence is CASSPHGSRNSPLHF. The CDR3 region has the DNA TGTGCCAGCAGCCCCCACGGGTCGAGAAATTCACCCCTCCACTTT.

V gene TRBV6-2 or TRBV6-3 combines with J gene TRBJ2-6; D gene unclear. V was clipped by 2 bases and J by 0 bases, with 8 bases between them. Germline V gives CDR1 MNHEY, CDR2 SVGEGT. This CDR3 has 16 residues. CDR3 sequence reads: CASSYPSGSGANVLTF. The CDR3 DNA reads TGTGCCAGCAGTTACCCCAGTGGCTCTGGGGCCAACGTCCTGACTTTC.

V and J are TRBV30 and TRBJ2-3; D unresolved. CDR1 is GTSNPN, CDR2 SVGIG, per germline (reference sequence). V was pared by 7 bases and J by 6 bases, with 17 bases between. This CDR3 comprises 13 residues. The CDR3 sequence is CALTPSFADTQYF. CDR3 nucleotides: TGTGCCTTAACACCGTCCTTTGCGGATACGCAGTATTTT.

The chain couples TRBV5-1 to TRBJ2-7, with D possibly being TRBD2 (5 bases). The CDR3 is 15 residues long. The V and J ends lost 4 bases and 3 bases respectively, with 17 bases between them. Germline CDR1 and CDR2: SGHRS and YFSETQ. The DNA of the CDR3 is TGCGCCAGCAGCCCCCCATTCGGGATAGGCTACGAGCAGTACTTC. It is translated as CASSPPFGIGYEQYF. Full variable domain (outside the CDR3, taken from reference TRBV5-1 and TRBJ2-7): KAGVTQTPRYLIKTRGQQVTLSCSPISGHRSVSWYQQTPGQGLQFLFEYFSETQRNKGNFPGRFSGRQFSNSRSEMNVSTLELGDSALYLCASSPPFGIGYEQYFGPGTRLTVT.

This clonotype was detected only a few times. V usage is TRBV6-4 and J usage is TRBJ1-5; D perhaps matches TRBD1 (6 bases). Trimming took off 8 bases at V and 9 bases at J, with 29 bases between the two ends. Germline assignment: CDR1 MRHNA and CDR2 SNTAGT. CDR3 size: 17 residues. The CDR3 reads CASLLKQYNRAQGPQHF. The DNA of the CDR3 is TGTGCCAGCCTTCTGAAGCAGTACAACAGGGCCCAAGGGCCCCAGCATTTT.

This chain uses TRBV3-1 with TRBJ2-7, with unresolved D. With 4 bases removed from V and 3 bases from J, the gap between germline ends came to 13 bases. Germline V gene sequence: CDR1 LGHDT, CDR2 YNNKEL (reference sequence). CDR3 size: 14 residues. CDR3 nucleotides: TGTGCCAGCAGCCTTGGCCCTCTGGACTACGAGCAGTACTTC. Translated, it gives CASSLGPLDYEQYF.

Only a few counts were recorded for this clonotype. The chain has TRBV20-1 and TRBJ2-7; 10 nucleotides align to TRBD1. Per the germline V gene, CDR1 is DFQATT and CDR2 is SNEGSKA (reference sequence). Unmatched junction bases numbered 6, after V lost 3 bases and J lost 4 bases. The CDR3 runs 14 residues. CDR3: CSAREGQGKYEQYF. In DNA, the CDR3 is TGCAGTGCTAGGGAGGGACAGGGGAAGTACGAGCAGTACTTC.

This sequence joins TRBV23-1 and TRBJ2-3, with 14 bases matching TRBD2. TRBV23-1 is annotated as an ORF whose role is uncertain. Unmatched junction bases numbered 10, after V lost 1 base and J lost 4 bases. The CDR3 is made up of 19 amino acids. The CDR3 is CASSQLQMTSGRASDTQYF. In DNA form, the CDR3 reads TGCGCCAGCAGTCAATTGCAAATGACTAGCGGGAGGGCTTCAGATACGCAGTATTTT.

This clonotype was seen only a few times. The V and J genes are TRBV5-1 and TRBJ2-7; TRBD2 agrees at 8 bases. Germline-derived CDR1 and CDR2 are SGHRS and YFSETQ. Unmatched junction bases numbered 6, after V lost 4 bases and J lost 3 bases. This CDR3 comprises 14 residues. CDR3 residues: CASSLSGANYEQYF. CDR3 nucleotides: TGCGCCAGCAGCCTTAGCGGGGCTAACTACGAGCAGTACTTC.

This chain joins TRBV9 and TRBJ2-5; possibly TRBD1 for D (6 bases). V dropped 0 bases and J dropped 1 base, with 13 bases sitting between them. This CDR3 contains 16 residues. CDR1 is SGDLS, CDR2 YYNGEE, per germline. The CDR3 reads CASSVALDSGQETQYF. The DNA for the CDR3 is TGTGCCAGCAGCGTAGCTTTGGACAGCGGCCAAGAGACCCAGTACTTC.

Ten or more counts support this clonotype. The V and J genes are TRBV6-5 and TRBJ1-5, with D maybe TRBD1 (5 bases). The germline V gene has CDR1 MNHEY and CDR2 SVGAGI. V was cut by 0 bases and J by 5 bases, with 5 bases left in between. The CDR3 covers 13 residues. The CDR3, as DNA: TGTGCCAGCAGTTACTCAGGGGATCAGCCCCAGCATTTT. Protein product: CASSYSGDQPQHF.

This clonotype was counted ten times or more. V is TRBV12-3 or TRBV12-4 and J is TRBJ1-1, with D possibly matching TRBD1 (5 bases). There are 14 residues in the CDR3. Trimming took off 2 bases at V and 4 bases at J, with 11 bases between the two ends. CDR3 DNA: TGTGCCAGCAGTTTACTCACAGGAGGCACTGAAGCTTTCTTT. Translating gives CASSLLTGGTEAFF.